This T cell receptor beta chain was found in a study of T cell repertoires in cytomegalovirus infection. Looking at the study overall: Shared public TCR beta signatures pointed to both CMV infection and a matching HLA type.

This CDR3 contains 18 residues. V lost 0 bases, J lost 5 bases, and 8 bases stayed unmatched. In germline, CDR1 is SGHTA, CDR2 FQGNSA. TCRdb ran MiXCR on the reads and lists one entry per CDR3 protein. This sample carries 200,000 to 250,000 distinct CDR3 sequences, over 20% of them seen once, and the ten largest clones take around a sixth. This clonotype was seen ten or more times. V gene TRBV7-2 combines with J gene TRBJ2-3, with 13 bases lining up with TRBD2. Material for sequencing was CD8+ T cells from PBMCs. The TCR was taken from a human donor in good health (CMV status not recorded). Some clones in this sample may be carry-over from other donors' samples. The DNA of the CDR3 is TGTGCCAGCAGCTTAGCGCCTTGGACTAGCGGGGGAGGAGATACGCAGTATTTT. Amino acids: CASSLAPWTSGGGDTQYF.